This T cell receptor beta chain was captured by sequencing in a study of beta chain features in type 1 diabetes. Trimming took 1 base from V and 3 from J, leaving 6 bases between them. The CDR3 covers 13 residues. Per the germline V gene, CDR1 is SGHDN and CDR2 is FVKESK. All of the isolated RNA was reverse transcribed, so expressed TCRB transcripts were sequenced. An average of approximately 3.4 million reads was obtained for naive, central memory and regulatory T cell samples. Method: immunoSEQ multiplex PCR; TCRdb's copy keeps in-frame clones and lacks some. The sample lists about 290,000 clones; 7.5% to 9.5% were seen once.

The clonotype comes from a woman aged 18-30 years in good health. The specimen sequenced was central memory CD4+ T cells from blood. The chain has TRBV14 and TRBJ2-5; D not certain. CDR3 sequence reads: CASSQVDEETQYF. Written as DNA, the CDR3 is TGTGCCAGCAGCCAAGTAGACGAAGAGACCCAGTACTTC.